This T cell receptor beta chain was profiled in a study of blood T cell repertoires in COVID-19. Libraries were prepared by immunoSEQ multiplex PCR; TCRdb keeps only in-frame clonotypes and omits some of them. The sample holds 350,000 to 500,000 clones, about 88% seen once. This clone was seen once. V was clipped by 0 bases and J by 6 bases, with 15 bases between them. The V gene's germline CDR1 is SGHRS and CDR2 YFSETQ. This CDR3 comprises 15 residues. The sequence came from a woman under 30 who had been exposed to COVID-19. This chain uses TRBV5-1 with TRBJ1-1; D is possibly TRBD1 (6 bases). Sequencing was done on a sample of PBMCs or T cells enriched from blood (not recorded which). CDR3 nucleotides: TGCGCCAGCAGCTTGGACGAAGGACAGCAGCCTGAAGCTTTCTTT. Translating gives CASSLDEGQQPEAFF.